This T cell receptor (beta chain) is from a study of control samples from healthy donors and cancer patients. This clone showed up just once. The table came from immunoSEQ multiplex PCR; TCRdb's copy has only in-frame clones and leaves some out. The sample has over 100,000 clones; around 90% are singletons. Source material: blood. The TCR sequence derives from a man between 18 and 29 years old in good health.

Here the CDR3 reads CASRDETGAGNEKLFF. DNA of the CDR3: TGCGCCAGCAGGGACGAAACAGGGGCTGGTAATGAAAAACTGTTTTTT. This sequence joins TRBV5-1 and TRBJ1-4; 7 bases match TRBD1. The CDR3 loop spans 16 amino acids. V trimming: 5 bases; J trimming: 4 bases; junction bases outside the gene matches: 11. Per the germline V gene, CDR1 is SGHRS and CDR2 is YFSETQ.